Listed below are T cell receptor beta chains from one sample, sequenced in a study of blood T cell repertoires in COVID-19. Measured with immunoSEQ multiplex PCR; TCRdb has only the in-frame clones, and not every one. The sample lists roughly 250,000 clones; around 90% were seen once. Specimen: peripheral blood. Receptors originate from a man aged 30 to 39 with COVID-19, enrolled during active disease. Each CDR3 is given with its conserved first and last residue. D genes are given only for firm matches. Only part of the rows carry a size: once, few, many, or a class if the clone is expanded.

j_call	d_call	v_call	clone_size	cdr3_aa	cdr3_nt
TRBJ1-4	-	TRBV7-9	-	CASSLYDSFNEKLFF	TGTGCCAGCAGCTTATACGACAGTTTTAATGAAAAACTGTTTTTT
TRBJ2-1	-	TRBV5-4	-	CASRRDSSEEQFF	TGTGCCAGCAGACGGGACTCCTCTGAAGAGCAGTTCTTC
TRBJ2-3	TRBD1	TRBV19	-	CASSISAGGGTDTQYF	TGTGCCAGTAGTATATCGGCAGGGGGCGGGACAGATACGCAGTATTTT
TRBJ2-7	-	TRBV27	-	CASSFSPGGSYEQYF	TGTGCCAGCAGTTTCAGTCCAGGAGGATCCTACGAGCAGTACTTC
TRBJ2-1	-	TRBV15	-	CATSREISPNEQFF	TGTGCCACCAGCAGAGAAATTTCTCCCAATGAGCAGTTCTTC
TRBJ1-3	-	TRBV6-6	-	CASSSTGGAWGNTIYF	TGTGCCAGCAGTTCTACGGGGGGGGCGTGGGGAAACACCATATATTTT
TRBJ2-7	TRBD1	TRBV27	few	CASSSWTGENYEQYF	TGTGCCAGCAGTTCCTGGACAGGCGAGAACTACGAGCAGTACTTC
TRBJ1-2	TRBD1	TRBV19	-	CASSNRGLNYGYTF	TGTGCCAGTAGTAACAGGGGGCTCAACTATGGCTACACCTTC
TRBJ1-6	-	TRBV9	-	CASSVAPVNSPLHF	TGTGCCAGCAGCGTAGCCCCAGTTAATTCACCCCTCCACTTT
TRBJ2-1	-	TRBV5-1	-	CASSLLQGRDNEQFF	TGCGCCAGCAGCTTGTTACAGGGAAGGGACAATGAGCAGTTCTTC
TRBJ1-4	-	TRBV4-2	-	CASSQERVEKLFF	TGTGCCAGCAGCCAAGAGAGGGTTGAAAAACTGTTTTTT
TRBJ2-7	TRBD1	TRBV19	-	CASSIDDRGYYEQYF	TGTGCCAGTAGTATAGATGACAGGGGTTACTACGAGCAGTACTTC
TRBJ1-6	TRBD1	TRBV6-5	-	CASQDGQAGWSPLHF	TGTGCCAGCCAAGATGGACAGGCCGGATGGTCACCCCTCCACTTT
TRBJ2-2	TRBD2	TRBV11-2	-	CASRATLRERGRNTGELFF	TGTGCCAGCAGGGCAACCCTTCGTGAGCGGGGGAGAAACACCGGGGAGCTGTTTTTT
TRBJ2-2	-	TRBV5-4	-	CASSLPGNTGELFF	TGTGCCAGCAGCTTACCAGGGAACACCGGGGAGCTGTTTTTT
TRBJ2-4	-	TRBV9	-	CATAPGVKNIQYF	TGTGCCACCGCCCCAGGGGTCAAAAACATTCAGTACTTC
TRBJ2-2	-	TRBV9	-	CASSVGGQARNTGELFF	TGTGCCAGCAGCGTAGGGGGGCAGGCGAGAAACACCGGGGAGCTGTTTTTT
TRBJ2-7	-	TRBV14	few	CASSPTTGTSYEQYF	TGTGCCAGCAGCCCCACCACCGGGACTTCCTACGAGCAGTACTTC
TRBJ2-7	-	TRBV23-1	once	CASSQKRQDPYEQYF	TGCGCCAGCAGTCAAAAGCGACAGGACCCCTACGAGCAGTACTTC